The clone carrying this T cell receptor (beta chain) was seen more than once but under ten times. Its matching antigen is unknown. The CDR3 sequence is 15 residues long. V shed 4 bases, J shed 3 bases, and the junction held 5 bases outside the gene matches. CDR1 and CDR2 from the germline V gene are SGDLS and YYNGEE. This sample is drawn from a study of T cell repertoires in cytomegalovirus infection. The wider study: An indication of both CMV infection and matching HLA type came from public TCR beta signatures. Study-level points and caveats: CMV-specific TCR beta clonotypes restricted by HLA-C dominated the ex vivo response. Cumulative public TCR beta family frequency identified carriers of CMV plus the relevant HLA.

Each CDR3 protein is one row after TCRdb ran MiXCR on the reads. The sample shows about 360,000 distinct CDR3 sequences, roughly 20% of them seen only once. The material sequenced was PBMCs. V is TRBV9 and J is TRBJ2-7; 12 nucleotides align to TRBD2. This TCR came from a human donor in good health (CMV status not recorded). Some clones in this sample may be carry-over from other donors' samples. CDR3 DNA: TGTGCCAGCAGCCTAGCGGGGGGGCTTAACTACGAGCAGTACTTC. Amino acids: CASSLAGGLNYEQYF.